The 19 T cell receptor beta chains listed next were all sequenced from one sample in a study of cytomegalovirus exposure and HLA in healthy donors. The PCR ran on 60 Vbeta and 13 Jbeta primers. Assay: immunoSEQ multiplex PCR; the TCRdb copy retains only in-frame clones and omits some. This sample has about 120,000 clones, with 70% to 80% found just once. Material: PBMCs. The source is a woman in her thirties or forties in good health and CMV-seropositive.

This clone has a single count. The CDR3 loop is CASSLGEDSPLHF. The CDR3 nucleotides are TGTGCCAGCAGCTTGGGGGAGGATTCACCCCTCCACTTT. V and J are TRBV5-6 and TRBJ1-6, with no clear D. Germline V gene sequence: CDR1 SGHDT, CDR2 YYEEEE. This CDR3 spans 13 amino acids. The ends were cut back, 0 bases at V and 8 bases at J, with 6 bases in the middle.

V and J are TRBV7-9 and TRBJ1-6; 8 bases align to TRBD1. The ends lost 5 bases at V and 8 bases at J; junction bases unmatched: 2. The germline gives CDR1 SEHNR, CDR2 FQNEAQ (reference sequence). This CDR3 is 13 amino acids long. CDR3 bases: TGTGCCAGCAGCCCGACAGGGGATTCACCCCTCCACTTT. Its translation is CASSPTGDSPLHF. Together with reference TRBV7-9 and TRBJ1-6, the CDR3 gives the full variable domain: DTGVSQNPRHKITKRGQNVTFRCDPISEHNRLYWYRQTLGQGPEFLTYFQNEAQLEKSRLLSDRFSAERPKGSFSTLEIQRTEQGDSAMYLCASSPTGDSPLHFGNGTRLTVT.

The genes are TRBV2 and TRBJ1-2, with D possibly TRBD1 on 5 matching bases. With 7 bases removed from V and 8 bases from J, the gap between germline ends came to 20 bases. The germline gives CDR1 SNHLY, CDR2 FYNNEI. This CDR3 has 14 amino acids. DNA for the CDR3: TGTGCCAGCAAACCGGGACTTCCGGCCCAAGGCTACACCTTC. It translates to CASKPGLPAQGYTF.

This clone was picked up one time. The rearrangement uses TRBV10-3 and TRBJ2-7, with TRBD1 as a possible D gene (5 bases). There are 14 residues in the CDR3. Germline CDR1 ENHRY, CDR2 SYGVKD. With 4 bases removed from V and 0 bases from J, the gap between germline ends came to 10 bases. In DNA form, the CDR3 reads TGTGCCATCAGTGGGACAACTCCCTCCTACGAGCAGTACTTC. Its protein is CAISGTTPSYEQYF.

A single count supports this clone. CDR3 bases: TGTGCCAGCAGCACCGACGGGACTTCTCCCATGAACGAGCAGTACTTC. Its protein product is CASSTDGTSPMNEQYF. The genes are TRBV5-8 and TRBJ2-7, with D possibly TRBD2 on 6 matching bases. The CDR3 length is 16 residues. V shed 4 bases and J shed 5 bases, with 22 bases lying between them. CDR1 is SGHTS, CDR2 YDEGEE, per germline.

The genes are TRBV10-3 and TRBJ1-6; the match to TRBD1 covers 7 bases. With V trimmed by 4 bases and J by 8 bases, 5 bases remained unmatched. Germline V gene lookup returns CDR1 ENHRY and CDR2 SYGVKD. The CDR3 covers 14 residues. CDR3 bases: TGTGCCATCAGTGCTGCCAGGGGGGATTCACCCCTCCACTTT. This gives the protein CAISAARGDSPLHF.

The V and J genes are TRBV7-8 and TRBJ1-6; tentatively, D is TRBD1 (6 bases). The CDR3 is made up of 15 amino acids. Germline V lookup: CDR1 SGHVS, CDR2 FQNEAQ. Trimming took 2 bases from V and 7 from J, leaving 12 bases between them. Written as DNA, the CDR3 is TGTGCCAGCAGCTTACAGGGAGGGGGAAATTCACCCCTCCACTTT. This sequence encodes CASSLQGGGNSPLHF.

The chain couples TRBV14 to TRBJ2-5; TRBD1 is a possible D gene (6 bases). The V gene's germline CDR1 is SGHDN and CDR2 FVKESK. V lost 3 bases and J lost 5, with 16 bases in between. CDR3 length equals 15 residues. DNA of the CDR3: TGTGCCAGCAGCCAGTCGCAGGGGCTCGGCGAGACCCAGTACTTC. Amino acid sequence: CASSQSQGLGETQYF. The entire variable domain, with the rest obtained from reference TRBV14 and TRBJ2-5, is as follows: EAGVTQFPSHSVIEKGQTVTLRCDPISGHDNLYWYRRVMGKEIKFLLHFVKESKQDESGMPNNRFLAERTGGTYSTLKVQPAELEDSGVYFCASSQSQGLGETQYFGPGTRLLVL.

The chain employs TRBV10-3 and TRBJ1-3; unclear D gene. V dropped 0 bases and J dropped 7 bases, with 4 bases sitting between them. The CDR3 runs to 12 residues. Germline V lookup: CDR1 ENHRY, CDR2 SYGVKD. The DNA for the CDR3 is TGTGCCATCAGTGAGTCCGGGAACACCATATATTTT. Residues: CAISESGNTIYF.

This clone was recorded a few times. This chain uses TRBV28 with TRBJ1-1; a weak D match, TRBD1 (6 bases). The V and J ends lost 6 bases and 10 bases respectively, with 15 bases between them. The CDR3 is 12 residues long. Germline V gene lookup returns CDR1 MDHEN and CDR2 SYDVKM. This chain's CDR3 is CASSETRGAAFF. The CDR3 DNA is TGTGCCAGCAGCGAAACCAGGGGCGCAGCTTTCTTT.

The rearrangement uses TRBV5-1 and TRBJ2-1; 7 bases match TRBD2. V gave up 1 base and J gave up 5 bases; unmatched junction bases: 3. Looked up from germline, CDR1 is SGHRS and CDR2 is YFSETQ. This CDR3 spans 14 amino acids. CDR3 amino acids: CASSLIRGDNEQFF. The CDR3 DNA reads as TGCGCCAGCAGCTTGATCCGGGGGGACAATGAGCAGTTCTTC.

This sequence joins TRBV29-1 and TRBJ2-1; weak D call: TRBD1 (6 bases). CDR1 and CDR2 (germline): SQVTM, ANQGSEA. The CDR3 contains 16 residues. The germline V and J ends were trimmed by 0 bases and 5 bases, with 17 bases remaining between them. DNA for the CDR3: TGCAGCGTTGAAGATCATTGGACAGATCCAAACAATGAGCAGTTCTTC. It translates to CSVEDHWTDPNNEQFF.

The CDR3 DNA is TGTGCCAGCAGGGCAGGGGGAAGATCCTACAATGAGCAGTTCTTC. Protein sequence: CASRAGGRSYNEQFF. The genes are TRBV2 and TRBJ2-1; 7 bases agree with TRBD1. The V segment lost 6 bases and the J segment 1 base; nucleotides outside the gene matches: 6. This CDR3 has 15 residues. Germline assignment: CDR1 SNHLY and CDR2 FYNNEI.

This clone was counted once. The genes are TRBV7-3 and TRBJ1-2; D uncertain. Trimming pared 2 bases from V and 0 bases from J, leaving 4 bases between. The length of the CDR3 is 13 residues. The germline gives CDR1 SGHTA, CDR2 FQGTGA. CDR3 nucleotide sequence: TGTGCCAGCAGCTTATCCACTAACTATGGCTACACCTTC. It yields the protein CASSLSTNYGYTF.

The chain joins TRBV2 to TRBJ1-4; 9 nucleotides line up with TRBD1. Looked up from germline, CDR1 is SNHLY and CDR2 is FYNNEI. The J segment lost 9 bases and the V segment lost 7 bases, leaving 9 bases of the junction unmatched. This CDR3 is 14 amino acids long. The CDR3 sequence is CASTRDRAQQKLFF. In nucleotides, the CDR3 is TGTGCCAGCACCAGGGACAGGGCGCAACAAAAACTGTTTTTT.

CDR3 amino acids: CAWSVQAIGKLFF. CDR3 nucleotide sequence: TGTGCCTGGAGTGTACAGGCGATAGGAAAACTGTTTTTT. The chain couples TRBV30 to TRBJ1-4, with D possibly TRBD1 on 5 matching bases. Germline values: CDR1 GTSNPN, CDR2 SVGIG (reference sequence). V was shortened by 0 bases and J by 10 bases, with 12 bases between the two germline ends. The CDR3 covers 13 residues.

The chain employs TRBV6-5 and TRBJ1-2, with TRBD1 matching 7 bases. The V and J ends lost 2 bases and 8 bases, in that order; junction bases with no gene match: 11. CDR3 length: 15 residues. Germline V CDR1 and CDR2: MNHEY, SVGAGI. The CDR3 sequence is CASSYREGALNGYTF. The CDR3 nucleotides are TGTGCCAGCAGTTACCGAGAGGGGGCGTTGAACGGCTACACCTTC.

This clone appeared once. This chain links TRBV5-1 with TRBJ1-6; 7 positions match TRBD1. The germline V gene has CDR1 SGHRS and CDR2 YFSETQ. Losses at the gene ends were 6 bases for V and 5 bases for J; bases not matched to a gene: 5. This CDR3 is 14 amino acids long. The CDR3 is CASTTGANNSPLHF. The CDR3, as DNA: TGCGCCAGCACCACAGGGGCCAATAATTCACCCCTCCACTTT. The full variable domain, in which reference TRBV5-1 and TRBJ1-6 provide the parts outside the CDR3, is KAGVTQTPRYLIKTRGQQVTLSCSPISGHRSVSWYQQTPGQGLQFLFEYFSETQRNKGNFPGRFSGRQFSNSRSEMNVSTLELGDSALYLCASTTGANNSPLHFGNGTRLTVT.

This chain links TRBV2 with TRBJ1-2, with 10 nucleotides matching TRBD1. The CDR3 has 14 residues. V was clipped by 6 bases and J by 7 bases; unmatched bases: 8. Per germline, CDR1 SNHLY and CDR2 FYNNEI. CDR3 protein: CASSTTGGATGYTF. The DNA of the CDR3 is TGTGCCAGCAGCACGACAGGGGGCGCGACTGGCTACACCTTC.